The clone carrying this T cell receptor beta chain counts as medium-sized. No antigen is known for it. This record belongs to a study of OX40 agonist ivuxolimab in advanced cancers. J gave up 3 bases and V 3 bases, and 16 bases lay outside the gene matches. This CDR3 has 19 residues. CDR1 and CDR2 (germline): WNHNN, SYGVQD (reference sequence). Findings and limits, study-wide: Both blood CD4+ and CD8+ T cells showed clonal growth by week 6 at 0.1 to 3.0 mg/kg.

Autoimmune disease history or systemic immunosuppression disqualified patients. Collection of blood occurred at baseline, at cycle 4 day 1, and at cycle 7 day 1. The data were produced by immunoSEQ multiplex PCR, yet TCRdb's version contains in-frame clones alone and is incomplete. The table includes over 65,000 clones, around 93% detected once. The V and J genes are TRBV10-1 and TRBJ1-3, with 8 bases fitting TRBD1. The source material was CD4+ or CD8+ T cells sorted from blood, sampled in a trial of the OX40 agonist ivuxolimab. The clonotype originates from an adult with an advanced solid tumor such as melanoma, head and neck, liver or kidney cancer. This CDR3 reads CASSETRDRMPGLGNTIYF. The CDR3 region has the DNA TGCGCCAGCAGTGAAACCCGGGACAGGATGCCTGGACTTGGAAACACCATATATTTT.